This entry describes one TCR beta chain. Its antigen remains unknown. CD45RO/CCR7/CD25/CD127/CD95/CD27 separated CD4+ naive, central memory, regulatory and stem cell-like memory cells by sorting. Expressed TCRB transcripts were sequenced after all isolated RNA was converted to cDNA. Sequencing was performed with immunoSEQ multiplex PCR; in TCRdb, only in-frame clones are kept and a portion is missing. The table lists approximately 150,000 clones, around 10% of them singletons. This sample was taken from a study of beta chain features in type 1 diabetes. Turning to the study itself: Healthy donors resembled patients in age, gender and cell yields. Study-wide findings and caveats: Moderately but significantly shorter TCRB CDR3s were found in Type 1 diabetes patients in all four CD4+ subsets. TCRB repertoires of naive, central memory and Treg cells appeared more similar among patients than among healthy donors.

The sequence was collected from a man younger than 40 with type 1 diabetes. The sequencing sample was made of central memory CD4+ T cells from blood.

The CDR3 sequence is CASSPVFPFNTGELFF. CDR3 DNA sequence: TGTGCCAGCAGTCCGGTTTTCCCCTTTAACACCGGGGAGCTGTTTTTT. V usage is TRBV6-9 and J usage is TRBJ2-2; D is ambiguous. Germline CDR1 and CDR2: MNHGY and SVAAGI. The CDR3 has 16 amino acids. The V gene lost 5 bases and the J gene lost 2 bases, with 15 bases spanning the gap.